This T cell receptor beta chain is drawn from a study of control samples from healthy donors and cancer patients. TCRdb keeps only in-frame clones here, not all; method: immunoSEQ multiplex PCR. The sample holds 140,000 or so clones, just under 95% seen once. Germline V lookup: CDR1 ENHRY, CDR2 SYGVKD. Trimming left V 6 bases short and J 3 bases short, with 12 bases between. CDR3 length: 13 residues. The V gene is TRBV10-3, the J gene TRBJ2-7, with D maybe TRBD1 (5 bases). The clonotype originates from a man between 60 and 75 years old with colorectal cancer. The sample taken for sequencing was PBMCs. The CDR3 spells CAISRTLNYEQYF. For the CDR3, the DNA is TGTGCCATCAGCCGGACACTTAACTACGAGCAGTACTTC.